This paragraph reports one TCR beta chain. Its antigen remains unidentified. The germline gives CDR1 SGDLS, CDR2 YYNGEE. V gave up 4 bases and J gave up 7 bases, with 14 bases separating them. The CDR3 totals 14 residues. The data were taken from a study of T cells after yellow fever vaccination. TCRdb processed the 5' RACE reads anew with MiXCR; each CDR3 protein has one entry. Of some 400,000 distinct CDR3 sequences listed, 6.2% are singletons. Overall study findings and caveats: Peaking on day 5 versus 15, the secondary response was faster but weaker. Contaminants from the bulk population, in the form of abundant clonotypes, could be found in FACS-sorted repertoires.

This sequence joins TRBV9 and TRBJ2-2, with a tentative D call TRBD2 (6 bases). The sample here was PBMCs, taken 5 days after the yellow fever booster vaccination. The TCR originated in a man younger than 45 who received the YFV17D yellow fever vaccine. This chain's CDR3 is CASSPGLPGGELFF. CDR3 bases: TGTGCCAGCAGCCCGGGACTCCCGGGCGGGGAGCTGTTTTTT.